This T cell receptor (beta chain) was obtained from a study of naive and memory T cell subsets. Study-level points and caveats: TCR counts from RNA may reflect activation-linked expression changes.

An equimolar mix of two oligonucleotides served as the beta constant-region primer for TRBC1 and TRBC2. An oligonucleotide with the SP2 primer and a 12-nucleotide UMI was ligated to the cDNA 3' end. The ligated cDNA underwent four PCR rounds using SP2 and nested alpha and beta constant-region primers. TCRdb re-called the UMI-ligation and nested PCR reads through MiXCR, storing one row per CDR3 protein. The data contain tens of thousands of distinct CDR3 sequences, about 7% of them singletons. This clonotype occurred many times. The antigen remains undetermined. There are 15 residues in the CDR3. V lost 0 bases, J lost 5 bases, and 13 bases lay in between. CDR1 and CDR2 (germline): LGHDT, YNNKEL (reference sequence).

The sample was central memory CD4+ T cells from blood. The sequence came from a human donor in good health. The rearrangement joins TRBV3-1 to TRBJ2-5, with TRBD2 as a possible D gene (5 bases). The CDR3 here is CASSQDSPSKETQYF. CDR3 sequence (DNA): TGTGCCAGCAGCCAAGATAGTCCTAGCAAGGAGACCCAGTACTTC.